This T cell receptor (beta chain) was recovered during a study of control samples from healthy donors and cancer patients. The CDR3 covers 15 residues. Germline lookup yields CDR1 SGHVS and CDR2 FNYEAQ. V dropped 8 bases and J dropped 0 bases, with 15 bases sitting between them. Some clones are missing from TCRdb's copy, which holds only in-frame ones; the method was immunoSEQ multiplex PCR. The data contain around 100,000 clones, almost 90% of them singletons. This chain joins TRBV7-6 and TRBJ2-3; D perhaps matches TRBD1 (5 bases). The source material was blood. This receptor was obtained from a man aged 25-40 years in good health. CDR3 sequence: CASATDLASTDTQYF. In DNA form, the CDR3 reads TGTGCCAGCGCGACAGACCTGGCTAGCACAGATACGCAGTATTTT.